The sample holds many counts of the clone carrying this TCR beta chain. Antigen unknown. The CDR3 contains 15 residues. Trimming stripped 1 base from V and 4 bases from J, with 11 bases between. Germline V gene data show CDR1 as SGHAT and CDR2 as FQNNGV. The source of the sample is a study of T cells in Graves' hyperthyroidism and ophthalmopathy. The source material, RNA transcripts, was used to amplify TCR beta CDR3 regions. The HTBI primer set was used in a first-round RT-PCR of the TCR CDR3. One entry per CDR3 protein, called by TCRdb with MiXCR from the multiplex PCR reads. The data contain some 620,000 distinct CDR3 sequences, roughly 15% of them singletons. Findings and limits, study-wide: Before onset, ophthalmopathy was predicted by the model a median approximately 6.6 months earlier. Most clonotypes expanded in thyroid above 0.001 were likewise present in blood.

The sequence derives from a woman in her thirties with Graves' hyperthyroidism. Sequenced: blood. This rearrangement joins TRBV11-2 to TRBJ2-1; D may be TRBD1 (5 bases). Here the CDR3 DNA reads TGTGCCAGCAGCTTAGGCGTGGCAGGGTACAATGAGCAGTTCTTC. Translation gives CASSLGVAGYNEQFF.